Below, one T cell receptor (beta chain) is given with its context. Time point: cycle 4 day 1 (C4D1), after more than 5 weeks of nivolumab. Each of the patients experienced relapse following autologous stem cell transplantation, and their brentuximab vedotin exposure differed. Repertoires were generated with immunoSEQ multiplex PCR, while TCRdb's copy carries only in-frame clones and drops some. The sample lists about 110,000 clones, roughly nine tenths seen once, with 19% in the top ten. The germline CDR1 and CDR2 sequences are SNHLY and FYNNEI. Deletions cut 2 bases from V and 5 bases from J, with 9 bases between. There are 13 residues in the CDR3. The source of the sample is a study of PD-1 blockade in classical Hodgkin lymphoma.

Source: peripheral blood mononuclear cells (PBMCs), taken before the fourth cycle of nivolumab. The receptor's source is a human donor with classical Hodgkin lymphoma. V gene TRBV2 combines with J gene TRBJ1-1, with no clear D. The CDR3: CASSEFRGTEAFF. CDR3 DNA sequence: TGTGCCAGCAGTGAATTTAGAGGGACTGAAGCTTTCTTT.